The source of this T cell receptor beta chain is a study of T cell repertoires in ileal Crohn's disease. Study conclusions and caveats: Sorted CD8 T cells held more high-frequency clones than CD4. Clonality above 26.8% at surgery always came with endoscopic recurrence. Clonal expansions were more frequent in active smokers than non-smokers at surgery.

The CDR3 is 16 residues long. J lost 5 bases, V lost 1 base, and 6 bases had no gene match. In germline, CDR1 is SGHAT, CDR2 FQDESV (reference sequence). For this clone: Its antigen is unidentified.

Data came from immunoSEQ multiplex PCR; TCRdb stores just in-frame clones and leaves some out. The sample contains approximately 8,200 clones, approximately 96% of which appear only once. The sequence was collected from an adult with Crohn's disease. This chain links TRBV11-1 with TRBJ2-7, with TRBD2 matching over 12 bases. The sample comprised ileal tissue. CDR3 DNA: TGTGCCAGCAGCTTAGTGTGGGGACTAGCGGGCGACGAGCAGTACTTC. The encoded protein is CASSLVWGLAGDEQYF.